This TCR beta chain is from a study of PD-1 blockade in classical Hodgkin lymphoma. Study conclusions and caveats: Baseline diversity in complete responders resembled that of newly diagnosed patients. Newly diagnosed patients reportedly had lower baseline TCR diversity than healthy donors.

Patients all relapsed after autologous stem cell transplantation, and there was variation in brentuximab vedotin exposure. This clone was recorded a few times. Its target is not known. The V segment lost 8 bases and the J segment 6 bases; nucleotides outside the gene matches: 9. The CDR3 is 14 residues long. Germline V gene sequence: CDR1 LNHDA, CDR2 SQIVND (reference sequence). TCRdb keeps only in-frame clones here, not all; method: immunoSEQ multiplex PCR. The sample records 35,000 to 50,000 clones, approximately 80% being singletons. The clonotype originates from a human donor with classical Hodgkin lymphoma. The chain employs TRBV19 and TRBJ1-5; 8 bases match TRBD1. Source: peripheral blood mononuclear cells (PBMCs), taken at baseline. CDR3 bases: TGTGCCAGTCACTCTAGGACAGGGATTCAGCCCCAGCATTTT. Protein product: CASHSRTGIQPQHF.